The 3 T cell receptor beta chains presented below share a single source sample, sequenced in a study of blood T cell repertoires in COVID-19. TCRdb keeps only in-frame clones here, not all; method: immunoSEQ multiplex PCR. There are some 380,000 clones in the sample; approximately 85% occur only once, and about 2.1% lies in the top ten. The sample consisted of PBMCs or T cells enriched from blood (not recorded which). The receptors originated from a woman in her thirties or forties with acute COVID-19.

The chain couples TRBV18 to TRBJ2-2, with TRBD1 identical over 9 bases. J gave up 1 base and V 4 bases, and 4 bases lay outside the gene matches. Germline V gene data show CDR1 as KGHSH and CDR2 as LQKENI. The CDR3 is 16 amino acids. The CDR3 region has the DNA TGTGCCAGCTCACGTCCGGGACAGGGGAACACCGGGGAGCTGTTTTTT. Its translation is CASSRPGQGNTGELFF. The full variable domain, in which reference TRBV18 and TRBJ2-2 provide the parts outside the CDR3, is NAGVMQNPRHLVRRRGQEARLRCSPMKGHSHVYWYRQLPEEGLKFMVYLQKENIIDESGMPKERFSAEFPKEGPSILRIQQVVRGDSAAYFCASSRPGQGNTGELFFGEGSRLTVL.

V gene TRBV28 combines with J gene TRBJ1-2; TRBD1 is a possible D gene (6 bases). Germline CDR1 MDHEN, CDR2 SYDVKM. Trimming stripped 2 bases from V and 5 bases from J, with 15 bases between. CDR3 size: 15 residues. The CDR3 protein is CASSLMTGPFYGYTF. For the CDR3, the DNA is TGTGCCAGCAGTTTAATGACAGGTCCCTTTTATGGCTACACCTTC.

The V gene is TRBV6-4, the J gene TRBJ2-6; D possibly corresponds to TRBD1 (6 bases). The CDR3 totals 17 residues. Trimming removed 3 bases from V and 2 bases from J, with 14 bases in between. Germline lookup yields CDR1 MRHNA and CDR2 SNTAGT. The CDR3 coding sequence is TGTGCCAGCAGTGAAAGGGGGTTTAGGGCTGGGGCCAACGTCCTGACTTTC. Translation gives CASSERGFRAGANVLTF.